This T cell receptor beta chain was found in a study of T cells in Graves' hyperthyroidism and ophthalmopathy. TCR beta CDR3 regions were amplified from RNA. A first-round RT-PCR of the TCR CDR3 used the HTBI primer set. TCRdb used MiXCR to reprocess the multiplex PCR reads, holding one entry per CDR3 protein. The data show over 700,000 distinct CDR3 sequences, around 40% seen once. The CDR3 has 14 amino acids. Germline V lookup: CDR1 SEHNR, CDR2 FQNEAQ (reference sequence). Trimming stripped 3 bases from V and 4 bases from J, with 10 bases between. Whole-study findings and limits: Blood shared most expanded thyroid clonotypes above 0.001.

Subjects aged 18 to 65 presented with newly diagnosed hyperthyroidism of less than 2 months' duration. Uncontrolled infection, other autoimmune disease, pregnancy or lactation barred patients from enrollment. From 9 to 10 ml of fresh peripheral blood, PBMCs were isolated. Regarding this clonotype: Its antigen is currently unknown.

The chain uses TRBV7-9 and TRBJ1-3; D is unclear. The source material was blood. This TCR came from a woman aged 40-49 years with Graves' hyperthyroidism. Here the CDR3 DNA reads TGTGCCAGCAGCTTGCGGAACCCGGGAAACACCATATATTTT. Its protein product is CASSLRNPGNTIYF.